This T cell receptor (beta chain) was identified in a study of immune evolution from preneoplasia to lung adenocarcinoma. Study findings and constraints: Clonality was highest in normal lung, lower in later-stage lesions apparently. Compared with EGFR-mutant or double wild-type lesions, KRAS-mutant nodules were more clonal.

Each case's diagnosis was confirmed by two pathologists on H&E. Notes on this clone: Its antigen is currently unknown.

CDR1 and CDR2 from the germline V gene are SGHAT and FQNNGV. This CDR3 is 12 amino acids long. The ends were cut back, 6 bases at V and 3 bases at J, with 9 bases in the middle. TCRdb keeps only in-frame clones here, not all; method: immunoSEQ multiplex PCR. The sample includes 15,000 or so clones, roughly 87% of them seen just once. Sequencing was carried out using FFPE lung adenocarcinoma in situ tissue. The receptor comes from a donor at least 70 years old with lung adenocarcinoma. The chain joins TRBV11-2 to TRBJ2-7, with D perhaps TRBD2 (6 bases). The CDR3 DNA sequence: TGTGCCAGCAGATTGGGGGGCTACGAGCAGTACTTC. It encodes CASRLGGYEQYF. Supplemented by reference TRBV11-2 and TRBJ2-7, the full variable domain reads EAGVAQSPRYKIIEKRQSVAFWCNPISGHATLYWYQQILGQGPKLLIQFQNNGVVDDSQLPKDRFSAERLKGVDSTLKIQPAKLEDSAVYLCASRLGGYEQYFGPGTRLTVT.